A single sample gave rise to the 2 T cell receptor beta chains below, sequenced in a study of T-cell memory formation after mild COVID-19. TCRdb passed the 5' RACE reads through MiXCR, listing each CDR3 protein once. This sample yields some 200,000 distinct CDR3 sequences, of which about 22% are seen a single time; 23% belongs to the top ten. Input material: PBMCs or a T cell subset sorted from them (not recorded which). Receptors were obtained from an adult woman who had mild COVID-19 (a few samples of this study predate the infection). Cell type and time point are not known.

The rearrangement uses TRBV6-5 and TRBJ1-4; the match to TRBD1 covers 9 bases. The CDR3 is 14 amino acids. Germline V gene lookup returns CDR1 MNHEY and CDR2 SVGAGI. J gave up 6 bases and V 6 bases, and 5 bases lay outside the gene matches. CDR3: CASRPTGGDEKLFF. The CDR3 nucleotides are TGTGCCAGCAGACCGACAGGGGGGGATGAAAAACTGTTTTTT.

V gene TRBV5-1 combines with J gene TRBJ1-2; 7 positions agree with TRBD1. The V gene end was trimmed by 1 base and the J gene end by 3 bases; junction bases not matched to a gene: 21. The CDR3 extends over 20 amino acids. Germline V gene lookup returns CDR1 SGHRS and CDR2 YFSETQ. The CDR3 coding sequence is TGCGCCAGCAGCTTGCCTTCTGTGGAAGGGACAGTCCATTACCACTATGGCTACACCTTC. As protein: CASSLPSVEGTVHYHYGYTF. Full variable domain (missing parts from reference TRBV5-1 and TRBJ1-2): KAGVTQTPRYLIKTRGQQVTLSCSPISGHRSVSWYQQTPGQGLQFLFEYFSETQRNKGNFPGRFSGRQFSNSRSEMNVSTLELGDSALYLCASSLPSVEGTVHYHYGYTFGSGTRLTVV.